The clone carrying this T cell receptor (beta chain) was picked up a small number of times. The antigen is undetermined. The entry originates in a study of T-cell reconstitution after alpha-beta-depleted transplantation in children. Study findings and constraints: Several hundred rapidly expanded clones from non-depleted graft cells reportedly supplied alpha-beta T cells about two months post-transplant. Newly generated T cells supplied most T-cell counts and diversity one year post-transplant.

Unique molecular identifiers were used to barcode this TCRbeta library. TCRdb re-called the PCR reads through MiXCR, storing one row per CDR3 protein. The sample consists of 95,000 to 120,000 distinct CDR3 sequences, 5.5% to 7% of them appearing once. CDR3 length: 15 residues. Looked up from germline, CDR1 is SGHAT and CDR2 is FQNNGV. The V gene lost 4 bases and the J gene lost 1 base, with 13 bases spanning the gap. The sequence came from a male patient under 10 years old who had a stem cell transplant for acute lymphoblastic leukemia, so the T cells may come from the graft donor. The chain couples TRBV11-2 to TRBJ1-2, with D maybe TRBD1 (5 bases). The source material was PBMCs, mostly from graft donor cells, sampled 360 days after TCRalphabeta/CD19-depleted stem cell transplant. The DNA for the CDR3 is TGTGCCAGCAGCTACTGGGACTCCATTAACTATGGCTACACCTTC. Its translation: CASSYWDSINYGYTF.